This TCR beta chain was observed in a study of metastatic and nonmetastatic thyroid tumors. In the study overall: Repertoires of blood and of tissue (tumor or nodule) from malignant and benign thyroid patients were compared.

Using MiXCR, TCRdb reanalyzed the PCR reads. The repertoire has tens of thousands of clones, approximately 22% of them found once; the top ten carry over 9%. All patients reached thyroid surgery having received no treatment beforehand. V lost 0 bases and J lost 3; bases outside the gene matches: 3. CDR3 length: 17 residues. Germline V gene lookup returns CDR1 SGHRS and CDR2 YFSETQ. This chain joins TRBV5-1 and TRBJ2-3; 14 bases are shared with TRBD2. The source material was tumor tissue. The clonotype originates from a female donor with papillary thyroid cancer or a benign thyroid nodule (not recorded which). Some clones in this sample may be carry-over from other donors' samples. CDR3 nucleotides: TGCGCCAGCAGCTTGGGACTAGCGGGAGGGCCGACAGATACGCAGTATTTT. Encoded protein: CASSLGLAGGPTDTQYF.